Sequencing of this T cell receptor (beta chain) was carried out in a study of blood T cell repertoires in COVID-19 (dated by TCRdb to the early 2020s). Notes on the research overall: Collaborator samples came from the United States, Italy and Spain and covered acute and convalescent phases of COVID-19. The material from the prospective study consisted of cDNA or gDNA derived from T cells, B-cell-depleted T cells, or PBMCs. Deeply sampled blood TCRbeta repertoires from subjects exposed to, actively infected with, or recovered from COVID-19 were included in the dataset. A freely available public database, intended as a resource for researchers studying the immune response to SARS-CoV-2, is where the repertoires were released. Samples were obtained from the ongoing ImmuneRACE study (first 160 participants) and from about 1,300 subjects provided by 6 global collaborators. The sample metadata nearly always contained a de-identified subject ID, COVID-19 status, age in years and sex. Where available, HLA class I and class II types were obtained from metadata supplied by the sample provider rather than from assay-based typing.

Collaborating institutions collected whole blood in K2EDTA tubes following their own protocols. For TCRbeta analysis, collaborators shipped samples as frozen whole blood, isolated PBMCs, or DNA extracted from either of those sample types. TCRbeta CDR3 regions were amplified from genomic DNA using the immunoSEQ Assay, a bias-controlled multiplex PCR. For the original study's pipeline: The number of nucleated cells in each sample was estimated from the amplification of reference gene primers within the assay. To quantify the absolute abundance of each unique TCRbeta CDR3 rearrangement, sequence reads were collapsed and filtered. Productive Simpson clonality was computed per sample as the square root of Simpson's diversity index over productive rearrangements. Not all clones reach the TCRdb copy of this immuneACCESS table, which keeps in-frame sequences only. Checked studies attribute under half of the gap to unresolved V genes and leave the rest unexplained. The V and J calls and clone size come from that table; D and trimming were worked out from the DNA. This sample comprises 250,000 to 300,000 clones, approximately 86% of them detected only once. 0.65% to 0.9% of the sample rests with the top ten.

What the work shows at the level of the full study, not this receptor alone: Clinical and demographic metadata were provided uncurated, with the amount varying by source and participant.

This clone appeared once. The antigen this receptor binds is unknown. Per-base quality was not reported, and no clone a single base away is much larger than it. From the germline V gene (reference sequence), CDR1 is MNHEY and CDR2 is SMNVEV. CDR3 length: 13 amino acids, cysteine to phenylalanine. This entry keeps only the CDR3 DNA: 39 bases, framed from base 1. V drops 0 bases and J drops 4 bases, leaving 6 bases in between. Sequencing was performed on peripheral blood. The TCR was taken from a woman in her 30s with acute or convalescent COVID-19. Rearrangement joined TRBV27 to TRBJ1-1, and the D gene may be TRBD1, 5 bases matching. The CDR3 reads CASSLSGGTEAFF. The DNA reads TGTGCCAGCAGTTTATCGGGGGGCACTGAAGCTTTCTTT.